The clone carrying this T cell receptor (beta chain) was observed a handful of times. Its antigen is currently unknown. The data were obtained in a study of CD8 T cells in ankylosing spondylitis. General study findings and limits: In ankylosing spondylitis blood, a motif of roughly 8 highly homologous TCR beta variants appeared characteristic. Relatively scarce in peripheral blood, disease-linked clones were CD8+. In ankylosing spondylitis patients, matched synovial fluid reportedly showed significant enrichment of disease-linked clones. Previous work reported some of these motif variants in the synovial fluid and blood of reactive arthritis.

CDR3 size: 15 residues. Germline loops: CDR1 SGHKS, CDR2 YYEKEE (reference sequence). The junction had 3 bases not matched to a gene; V was cut back by 0 bases and J by 3 bases. Quantitative barcoded 5'-RACE was used to prepare TCR beta libraries. TCRdb redid the calling of the 5' RACE reads with MiXCR, one entry per CDR3 protein. The sample carries approximately 400,000 distinct CDR3 sequences, roughly a sixth recorded once. The TCR originated in a male donor with ankylosing spondylitis. The sequenced material came from blood, either unsorted or a sorted T cell fraction (not recorded which). The chain carries TRBV5-5 and TRBJ2-1; 7 bases are shared with TRBD1. CDR3 DNA sequence: TGTGCCAGCAGCTTGGTACAGGGGCTCTACAATGAGCAGTTCTTC. As protein: CASSLVQGLYNEQFF.